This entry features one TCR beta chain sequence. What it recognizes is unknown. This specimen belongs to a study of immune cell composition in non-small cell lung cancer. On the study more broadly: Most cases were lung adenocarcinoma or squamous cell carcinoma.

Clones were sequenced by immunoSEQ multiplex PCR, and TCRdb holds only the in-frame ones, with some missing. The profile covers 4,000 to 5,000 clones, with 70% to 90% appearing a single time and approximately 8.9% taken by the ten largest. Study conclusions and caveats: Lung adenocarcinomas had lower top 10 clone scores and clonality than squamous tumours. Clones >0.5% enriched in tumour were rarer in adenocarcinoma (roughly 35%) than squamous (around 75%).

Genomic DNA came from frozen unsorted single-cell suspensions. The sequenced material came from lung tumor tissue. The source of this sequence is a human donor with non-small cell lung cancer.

The CDR3 DNA reads as TGTGCCAGCAGTTACGGAGCGGGAGTAACGCAGTATTTT. Translation gives CASSYGAGVTQYF. V is TRBV6-5 and J is TRBJ2-3; 8 bases line up with TRBD2. The V gene end was trimmed by 2 bases and the J gene end by 9 bases; junction bases not matched to a gene: 4. The germline gives CDR1 MNHEY, CDR2 SVGAGI. The CDR3 runs 13 residues.